The 24 T cell receptor beta chains listed next were all sequenced from one sample in a study of patients and donors after allogeneic stem cell transplantation. MiXCR was run by TCRdb on the RT-PCR reads, yielding one entry per CDR3 protein. Altogether more than 150,000 distinct CDR3 sequences are present, roughly 22% being singletons, with the ten largest covering more than 25%. The sequenced material came from blood, either unsorted or a sorted T cell fraction (not recorded which). The receptors originated from a human donor who was either an allogeneic HSCT recipient or a stem cell or donor lymphocyte infusion donor (not recorded which). It is not recorded whose cells these are; they may come from a transplant donor.

The chain uses TRBV18 and TRBJ2-7; possibly TRBD1 for D (6 bases). Germline assignment: CDR1 KGHSH and CDR2 LQKENI. The CDR3 is 13 amino acids. Deletions cut 1 base from V and 3 bases from J, with 7 bases between. CDR3 protein: CASSPRDNYEQYF. The CDR3 region has the DNA TGTGCCAGCTCACCACGGGACAACTACGAGCAGTACTTC. Combining the CDR3 with reference TRBV18 and TRBJ2-7 gives the whole variable domain NAGVMQNPRHLVRRRGQEARLRCSPMKGHSHVYWYRQLPEEGLKFMVYLQKENIIDESGMPKERFSAEFPKEGPSILRIQQVVRGDSAAYFCASSPRDNYEQYFGPGTRLTVT.

This clonotype has just a few counts. The J gene is TRBJ1-3, the V gene TRBV2; D may be TRBD1 (6 bases). The CDR3 extends over 14 amino acids. V shed 6 bases and J shed 7 bases, with 16 bases lying between them. From germline, CDR1 is SNHLY and CDR2 FYNNEI. The CDR3 reads CASRYREGMNTIYF. The DNA of the CDR3 is TGTGCCAGCAGGTACAGGGAAGGGATGAACACCATATATTTT.

The table lists this clonotype with a count of one. The rearrangement uses TRBV18 and TRBJ2-1, with 7 bases fitting TRBD2. This CDR3 region has 15 residues. The V gene's germline CDR1 is KGHSH and CDR2 LQKENI. Trimming removed 3 bases from V and 7 bases from J; junction bases left unmatched: 9. Written as DNA, the CDR3 is TGTGCCAGCTCACCGATAGCGGGCTCATCTAATGAGCAGTTCTTC. This encodes CASSPIAGSSNEQFF.

The rearrangement joins TRBV12-3 or TRBV12-4 to TRBJ2-1; D tentatively reads TRBD1 or TRBD2 (5 bases each). Trimming cost V 1 base and J 15 bases, with 16 bases left between them. The CDR3 extends over 13 amino acids. The DNA for the CDR3 is TGTGCCAGCAGTTTAGGTCCGGGGTGGGGGTTGTTCTTC. This codes for CASSLGPGWGLFF.

This clonotype was observed a handful of times. The CDR3 DNA follows: TGTGCCAGCAGCTTAACGGGGACAGACACTGACACTGAAGCTTTCTTT. Translated: CASSLTGTDTDTEAFF. This chain links TRBV7-3 with TRBJ1-1; TRBD1 matches 7 bases. The CDR3 totals 16 residues. Looked up from germline, CDR1 is SGHTA and CDR2 is FQGTGA. The V segment lost 0 bases and the J segment 3 bases; nucleotides outside the gene matches: 7.

A few counts support this clonotype. The chain links TRBV28 to TRBJ2-5; no firm D call. The CDR3 contains 15 residues. V gave up 3 bases and J gave up 5 bases, with 16 bases separating them. Germline lookup yields CDR1 MDHEN and CDR2 SYDVKM. The CDR3 bases are TGTGCCAGCAGTTTGCGCGGCTCCCTGGGGGAGACCCAGTACTTC. Its protein is CASSLRGSLGETQYF.

This clonotype was detected only a few times. CDR3 nucleotides: TGTGCCAGCAGCCCCGAACCTAGGTTGGGGGAAAAACTGTTTTTT. It encodes CASSPEPRLGEKLFF. The chain is built from TRBV7-6 and TRBJ1-4; no clear D gene. The ends were cut back, 5 bases at V and 8 bases at J, with 18 bases in the middle. This CDR3 region has 15 residues. Germline CDR1 and CDR2: SGHVS and FNYEAQ. Full variable domain (rest looked up from reference TRBV7-6 and TRBJ1-4): GAGVSQSPRYKVTKRGQDVALRCDPISGHVSLYWYRQALGQGPEFLTYFNYEAQQDKSGLPNDRFSAERPEGSISTLTIQRTEQRDSAMYRCASSPEPRLGEKLFFGSGTQLSVL.

The sample holds a few counts of this clonotype. The rearrangement uses TRBV29-1 and TRBJ2-5, with D perhaps being TRBD1 or TRBD2 (6 bases each). This CDR3 comprises 12 residues. From germline, CDR1 is SQVTM and CDR2 ANQGSEA. The ends were cut back, 3 bases at V and 5 bases at J, with 10 bases in the middle. In DNA form, the CDR3 reads TGCAGCGTTGACGGGGGCAGGGAGACCCAGTACTTC. It codes for CSVDGGRETQYF.

The chain has TRBV11-1 and TRBJ2-2, with 12 positions matching TRBD2. Germline CDR1 is SGHAT and CDR2 is FQDESV (reference sequence). This CDR3 has 18 residues. The trim removed 5 bases at V and 1 base at J, leaving 8 bases unmatched. CDR3 residues: CASSLTGTSGWNTGELFF. The CDR3 DNA sequence: TGTGCCAGCAGCCTAACCGGGACTAGCGGGTGGAACACCGGGGAGCTGTTTTTT.

The chain couples TRBV29-1 to TRBJ2-1; maybe TRBD2 (6 bases). From germline, CDR1 is SQVTM and CDR2 ANQGSEA. The CDR3 is made up of 18 amino acids. V lost 0 bases and J lost 0, with 18 bases in between. CDR3 in amino acids: CSVEEALGSGSSYNEQFF. The CDR3, as DNA: TGCAGCGTTGAAGAGGCCCTAGGTAGCGGTAGCTCCTACAATGAGCAGTTCTTC.

This clonotype was observed a few times. This chain links TRBV20-1 with TRBJ2-7, with TRBD1 as a possible D gene (6 bases). CDR1 DFQATT and CDR2 SNEGSKA come from the germline V gene (reference sequence). V was pared by 1 base and J by 6 bases, with 19 bases between. The CDR3 extends over 15 amino acids. The chain's CDR3 is CSARVTGKTTREQYF. For the CDR3, the DNA is TGCAGTGCTAGAGTTACAGGGAAGACAACTCGCGAGCAGTACTTC.

This clonotype was counted only a few times. The rearrangement uses TRBV4-1 and TRBJ2-1; 11 bases are a match to TRBD2. The length of the CDR3 is 21 residues. J was trimmed by 0 bases and V by 2 bases; bases with no gene match: 15. The V gene's germline CDR1 is MGHRA and CDR2 YSYEKL. The CDR3 bases are TGCGCCAGCAGCCAACCTACCGGACTAGCGGGCGCACCGAGCTCCTACAATGAGCAGTTCTTC. Protein: CASSQPTGLAGAPSSYNEQFF.

The chain joins TRBV5-1 to TRBJ2-5, with D perhaps being TRBD1 or TRBD2 (6 bases each). The CDR3 length is 16 residues. From germline, CDR1 is SGHRS and CDR2 YFSETQ. The V and J ends lost 4 bases and 5 bases respectively, with 21 bases between them. CDR3 bases: TGCGCCAGCAGCACCCTAATATCGGGGGCCGGGGAGACCCAGTACTTC. This translates into CASSTLISGAGETQYF.

The chain combines TRBV5-1 with TRBJ2-1; 15 bases are a match to TRBD2. The length of the CDR3 is 17 residues. The ends lost 2 bases at V and 6 bases at J; junction bases unmatched: 6. Per the germline V gene, CDR1 is SGHRS and CDR2 is YFSETQ. CDR3 nucleotide sequence: TGCGCCAGCAGCTTACCGGGACTAGCGGGAGGAGGCAATGAGCAGTTCTTC. It is translated as CASSLPGLAGGGNEQFF. The complete variable domain, with remaining parts taken from reference TRBV5-1 and TRBJ2-1, reads KAGVTQTPRYLIKTRGQQVTLSCSPISGHRSVSWYQQTPGQGLQFLFEYFSETQRNKGNFPGRFSGRQFSNSRSEMNVSTLELGDSALYLCASSLPGLAGGGNEQFFGPGTRLTVL.

This clonotype was observed a few times. The rearrangement uses TRBV20-1 and TRBJ1-2; D is perhaps TRBD1 (6 bases). This CDR3 is 18 amino acids long. Germline-derived CDR1 and CDR2 are DFQATT and SNEGSKA (reference sequence). Trimming cost V 0 bases and J 4 bases, with 24 bases left between them. The CDR3 bases are TGCAGTGCTAGAGATCTTTCAGGGGACCCTTTTTCCCGCTATGGCTACACCTTC. Amino acid sequence: CSARDLSGDPFSRYGYTF.

In its sample, this clonotype was seen a few times. The CDR3 bases are TGTGCCAGCAGTCCCTCCAGGGCACGACTAGCATATAACAATGAGCAGTTCTTC. This encodes CASSPSRARLAYNNEQFF. The chain carries TRBV12-3 or TRBV12-4 and TRBJ2-1; 7 bases are a match to TRBD2. This CDR3 is built from 18 residues. Germline trimming cut 5 bases from V and 5 bases from J; bases unmatched to any gene: 18.

The rearrangement joins TRBV20-1 to TRBJ1-4, with TRBD1 matching 8 bases. Germline lookup yields CDR1 DFQATT and CDR2 SNEGSKA (reference sequence). J gave up 8 bases and V 5 bases, and 7 bases lay outside the gene matches. The CDR3 extends over 13 amino acids. CDR3 region: CSAGDRIGEKLFF. For the CDR3, the DNA is TGCAGTGCTGGGGACAGGATAGGGGAAAAACTGTTTTTT.

This clonotype appeared a few times. This chain connects TRBV14 to TRBJ1-3; no definite D call. The CDR3 has 14 amino acids. Trimming pared 5 bases from V and 0 bases from J, leaving 8 bases between. From germline, CDR1 is SGHDN and CDR2 FVKESK. This CDR3 reads CASSVQLSGNTIYF. The CDR3 DNA reads TGTGCCAGCAGCGTTCAACTCTCTGGAAACACCATATATTTT.

A few counts support this clonotype. V and J are TRBV30 and TRBJ2-5; D gene unclear. Germline loops: CDR1 GTSNPN, CDR2 SVGIG (reference sequence). The CDR3 has 13 residues. V lost 2 bases to trimming and J lost 2 bases, with 9 bases between them. For the CDR3, the DNA is TGTGCCTGGAGTAAGGCTAATCAAGAGACCCAGTACTTC. It specifies CAWSKANQETQYF. The full variable domain, completed using reference TRBV30 and TRBJ2-5, is SQTIHQWPATLVQPVGSPLSLECTVEGTSNPNLYWYRQAAGRGLQLLFYSVGIGQISSEVPQNLSASRPQDRQFILSSKKLLLSDSGFYLCAWSKANQETQYFGPGTRLLVL.

This chain joins TRBV6-6 and TRBJ1-1; D is unresolved. Trimming stripped 6 bases from V and 0 bases from J, with 17 bases between. CDR3 length: 16 amino acids. In germline, CDR1 is MNHNY, CDR2 SVGAGI (reference sequence). The CDR3 region has the DNA TGTGCCAGCAGCCCTCGAGGACTCAGCATGAACACTGAAGCTTTCTTT. It is translated as CASSPRGLSMNTEAFF.

In DNA form, the CDR3 reads TGCAGCGCCGTACTAGCGGGAGGTTACGAGCAGTACTTC. This encodes CSAVLAGGYEQYF. The chain has TRBV29-1 and TRBJ2-7, with TRBD2 matching 12 bases. V shed 7 bases and J 4 bases; nucleotides not matched to a gene: 5. Germline values: CDR1 SQVTM, CDR2 ANQGSEA. The CDR3 totals 13 residues.

The V call is TRBV11-2, the J call TRBJ2-2; D is unresolved. Germline values: CDR1 SGHAT, CDR2 FQNNGV. Between the trimmed V and J ends, which lost 1 base and 6 bases, there was a span of 6 bases. The CDR3 consists of 13 residues. This CDR3 reads CASSLGFPGELFF. In nucleotides, the CDR3 is TGTGCCAGCAGCTTAGGTTTCCCCGGGGAGCTGTTTTTT.

In its sample, this clonotype was seen a few times. The V and J genes are TRBV5-1 and TRBJ2-3, with D possibly being TRBD2 (5 bases). The germline gives CDR1 SGHRS, CDR2 YFSETQ. This CDR3 spans 14 amino acids. V dropped 7 bases and J dropped 5 bases, with 17 bases sitting between them. The CDR3 DNA sequence: TGCGCCAGCTCCAAGGAAGGAGGAGTAGATACGCAGTATTTT. It specifies CASSKEGGVDTQYF.

This clonotype showed up many times. The CDR3 DNA follows: TGTGCCAGCAGCGTAGGAGATTATGGCTACACCTTC. Protein sequence: CASSVGDYGYTF. The genes are TRBV9 and TRBJ1-2, with D unresolved. V dropped 0 bases and J dropped 5 bases, with 5 bases sitting between them. From germline, CDR1 is SGDLS and CDR2 YYNGEE. The CDR3 is made up of 12 amino acids.